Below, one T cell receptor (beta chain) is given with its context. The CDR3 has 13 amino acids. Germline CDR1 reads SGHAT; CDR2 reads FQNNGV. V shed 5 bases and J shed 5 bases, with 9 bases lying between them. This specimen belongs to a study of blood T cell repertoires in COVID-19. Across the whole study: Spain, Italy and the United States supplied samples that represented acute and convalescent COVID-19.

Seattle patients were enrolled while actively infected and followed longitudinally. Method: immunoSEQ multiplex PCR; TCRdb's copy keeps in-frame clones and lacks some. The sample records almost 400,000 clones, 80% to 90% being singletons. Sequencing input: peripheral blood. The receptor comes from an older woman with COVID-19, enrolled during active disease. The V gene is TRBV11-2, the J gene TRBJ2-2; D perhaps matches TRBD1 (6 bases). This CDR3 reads CASSRTGTGELFF. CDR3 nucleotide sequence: TGTGCCAGCAGCCGCACAGGGACCGGGGAGCTGTTTTTT.